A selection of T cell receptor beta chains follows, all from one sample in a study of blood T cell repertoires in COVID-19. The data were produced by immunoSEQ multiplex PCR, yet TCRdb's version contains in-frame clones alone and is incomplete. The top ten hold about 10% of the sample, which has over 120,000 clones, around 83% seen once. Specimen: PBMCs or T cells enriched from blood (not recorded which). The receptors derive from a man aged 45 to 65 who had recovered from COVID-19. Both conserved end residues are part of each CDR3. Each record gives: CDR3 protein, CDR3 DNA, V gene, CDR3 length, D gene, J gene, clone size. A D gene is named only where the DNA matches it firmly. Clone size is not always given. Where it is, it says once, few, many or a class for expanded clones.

CASIPYSGWNNEQFF	TGTGCCAGTATCCCTTATTCCGGGTGGAACAATGAGCAGTTCTTC	TRBV19	15	-	TRBJ2-1	few
CATGTGDLETQYF	TGTGCCACCGGGACAGGGGATTTGGAGACCCAGTACTTC	TRBV24-1	13	TRBD1	TRBJ2-5	-
CASSQQGFYGYTF	TGTGCCAGCAGCCAACAGGGCTTCTATGGCTACACCTTC	TRBV3-1/TRBV3-2	13	-	TRBJ1-2	-
CASSLGGDKGYGYTF	TGTGCCAGCAGCTTAGGAGGGGATAAGGGCTATGGCTACACCTTC	TRBV5-4	15	-	TRBJ1-2	-
CASSLNLGTGMDTGELFF	TGTGCCAGCAGCCTAAATTTGGGGACAGGGATGGACACCGGGGAGCTGTTTTTT	TRBV3-1/TRBV3-2	18	TRBD1	TRBJ2-2	-
CASMNPGGTEAFF	TGTGCCAGCATGAACCCCGGTGGCACTGAAGCTTTCTTT	TRBV28	13	-	TRBJ1-1	-
CASSLRHGDEQYF	TGTGCCAGCAGTTTAAGGCACGGGGACGAGCAGTACTTC	TRBV12-3/TRBV12-4	13	-	TRBJ2-7	once
CASSSSPYEQYF	TGTGCCAGCAGCTCGAGCCCCTACGAGCAGTACTTC	TRBV7-8	12	-	TRBJ2-7	-
CAASPMNTGELFF	TGTGCCGCTAGCCCCATGAACACCGGGGAGCTGTTTTTT	TRBV19	13	-	TRBJ2-2	few
CASSPTVALAKNIQYF	TGTGCCAGCTCACCCACAGTGGCCTTAGCCAAAAACATTCAGTACTTC	TRBV18	16	-	TRBJ2-4	-
CASSLRGTAGNTIYF	TGTGCCAGCAGCTTGCGGGGGACCGCTGGAAACACCATATATTTT	TRBV5-4	15	-	TRBJ1-3	-
CASSLQRGGVGAYEQYF	TGTGCCAGCAGTTTGCAGCGGGGGGGCGTTGGAGCCTACGAGCAGTACTTC	TRBV28	17	TRBD2	TRBJ2-7	-
CASITDWGTEAFF	TGTGCCAGCATCACGGACTGGGGCACTGAAGCTTTCTTT	TRBV12-3/TRBV12-4	13	-	TRBJ1-1	few
CASSPSSDTQYF	TGTGCCAGCAGTCCGAGCTCCGATACGCAGTATTTT	TRBV6-2/TRBV6-3	12	-	TRBJ2-3	-
CASRTGGTEAFF	TGTGCCAGCAGAACAGGGGGCACTGAAGCTTTCTTT	TRBV3-1/TRBV3-2	12	TRBD1	TRBJ1-1	-